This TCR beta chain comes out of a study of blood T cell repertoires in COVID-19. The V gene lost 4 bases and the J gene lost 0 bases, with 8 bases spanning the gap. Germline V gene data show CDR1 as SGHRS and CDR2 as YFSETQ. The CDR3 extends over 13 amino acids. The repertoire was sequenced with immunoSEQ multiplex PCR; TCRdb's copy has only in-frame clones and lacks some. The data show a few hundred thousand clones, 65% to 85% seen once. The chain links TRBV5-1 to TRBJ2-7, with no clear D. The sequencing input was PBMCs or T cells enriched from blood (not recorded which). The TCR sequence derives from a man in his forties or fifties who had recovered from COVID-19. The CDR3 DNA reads TGCGCCAGCAGCCGAGGCCGCTCCTACGAGCAGTACTTC. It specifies CASSRGRSYEQYF.